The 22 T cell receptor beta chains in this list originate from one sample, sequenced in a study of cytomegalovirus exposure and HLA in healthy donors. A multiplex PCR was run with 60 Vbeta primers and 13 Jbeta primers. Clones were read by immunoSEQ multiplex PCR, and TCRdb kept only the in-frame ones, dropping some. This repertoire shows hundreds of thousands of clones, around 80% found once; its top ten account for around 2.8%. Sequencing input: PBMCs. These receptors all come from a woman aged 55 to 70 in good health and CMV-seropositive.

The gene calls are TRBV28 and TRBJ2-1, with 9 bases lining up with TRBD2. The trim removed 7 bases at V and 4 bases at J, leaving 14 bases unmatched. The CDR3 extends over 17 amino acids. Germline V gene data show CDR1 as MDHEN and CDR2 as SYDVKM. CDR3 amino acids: CASTPFLAGSLYNEQFF. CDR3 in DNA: TGTGCCAGCACCCCCTTTCTAGCGGGGTCCCTATACAATGAGCAGTTCTTC. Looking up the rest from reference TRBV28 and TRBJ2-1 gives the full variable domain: DVKVTQSSRYLVKRTGEKVFLECVQDMDHENMFWYRQDPGLGLRLIYFSYDVKMKEKGDIPEGYSVSREKKERFSLILESASTNQTSMYLCASTPFLAGSLYNEQFFGPGTRLTVL.

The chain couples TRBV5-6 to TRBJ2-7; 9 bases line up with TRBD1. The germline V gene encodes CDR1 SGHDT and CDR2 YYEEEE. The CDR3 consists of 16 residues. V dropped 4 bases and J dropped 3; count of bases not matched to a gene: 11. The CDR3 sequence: CASSEETGGGFYEQYF. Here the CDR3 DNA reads TGTGCCAGCAGCGAAGAGACAGGGGGGGGGTTCTACGAGCAGTACTTC. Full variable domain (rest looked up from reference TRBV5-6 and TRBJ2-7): DAGVTQSPTHLIKTRGQQVTLRCSPKSGHDTVSWYQQALGQGPQFIFQYYEEEERQRGNFPDRFSGHQFPNYSSELNVNALLLGDSALYLCASSEETGGGFYEQYFGPGTRLTVT.

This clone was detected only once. CDR3 loop: CAISRLAGGTSNEQFF. CDR3 nucleotide sequence: TGTGCCATCAGTCGCTTAGCGGGAGGAACTAGCAATGAGCAGTTCTTC. The rearrangement links TRBV10-3 to TRBJ2-1; 10 bases fit TRBD2. Germline trimming cut 5 bases from V and 6 bases from J; bases unmatched to any gene: 10. The CDR3 has 16 amino acids. The germline gives CDR1 ENHRY, CDR2 SYGVKD.

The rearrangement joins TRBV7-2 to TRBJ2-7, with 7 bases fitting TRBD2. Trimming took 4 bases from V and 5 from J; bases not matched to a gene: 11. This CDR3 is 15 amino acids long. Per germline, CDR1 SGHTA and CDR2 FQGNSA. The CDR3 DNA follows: TGTGCCAGCAGCTCACGGTGGGCGGGAGAGAACGAGCAGTACTTC. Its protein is CASSSRWAGENEQYF. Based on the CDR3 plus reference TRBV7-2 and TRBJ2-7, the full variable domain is GAGVSQSPSNKVTEKGKDVELRCDPISGHTALYWYRQSLGQGLEFLIYFQGNSAPDKSGLPSDRFSAERTGGSVSTLTIQRTQQEDSAVYLCASSSRWAGENEQYFGPGTRLTVT.

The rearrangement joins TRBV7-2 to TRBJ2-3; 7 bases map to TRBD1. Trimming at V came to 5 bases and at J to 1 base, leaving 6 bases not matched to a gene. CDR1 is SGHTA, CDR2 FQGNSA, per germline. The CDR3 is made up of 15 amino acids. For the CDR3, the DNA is TGTGCCAGCAGCGTAAACAGGGGCGGCACAGATACGCAGTATTTT. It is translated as CASSVNRGGTDTQYF.

This chain's CDR3 is CASSSDNPGELFF. CDR3 coding DNA: TGTGCCAGCAGCTCGGACAATCCCGGGGAGCTGTTTTTT. The chain has TRBV7-2 and TRBJ2-2, with a possible D match to TRBD1 (5 bases). The germline gives CDR1 SGHTA, CDR2 FQGNSA. V shed 4 bases and J shed 6 bases, with 9 bases lying between them. This CDR3 contains 13 residues.

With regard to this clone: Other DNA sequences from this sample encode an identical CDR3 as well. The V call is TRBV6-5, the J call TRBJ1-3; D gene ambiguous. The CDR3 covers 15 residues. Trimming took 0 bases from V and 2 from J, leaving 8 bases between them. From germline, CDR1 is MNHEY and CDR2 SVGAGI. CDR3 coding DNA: TGTGCCAGCAGTTACTCTCGGGGTCCTGGAAACACCATATATTTT. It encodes CASSYSRGPGNTIYF.

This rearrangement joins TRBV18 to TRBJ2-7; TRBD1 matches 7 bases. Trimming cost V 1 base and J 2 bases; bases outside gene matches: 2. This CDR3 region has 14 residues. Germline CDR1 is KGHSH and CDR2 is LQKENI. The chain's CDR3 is CASSPQGAPYEQYF. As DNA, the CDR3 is TGTGCCAGCTCACCACAGGGGGCCCCCTACGAGCAGTACTTC.

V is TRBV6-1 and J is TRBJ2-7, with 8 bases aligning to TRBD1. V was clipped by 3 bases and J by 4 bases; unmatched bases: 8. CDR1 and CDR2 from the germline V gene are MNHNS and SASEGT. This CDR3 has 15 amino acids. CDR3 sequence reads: CASSEPQGAPYEQYF. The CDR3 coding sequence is TGTGCCAGCAGTGAGCCTCAGGGGGCCCCTTACGAGCAGTACTTC.

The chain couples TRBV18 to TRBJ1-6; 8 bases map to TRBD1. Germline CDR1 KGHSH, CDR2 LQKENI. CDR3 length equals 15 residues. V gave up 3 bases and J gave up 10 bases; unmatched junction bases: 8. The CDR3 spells CASSPRQGADSPLHF. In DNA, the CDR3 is TGTGCCAGCTCACCCCGGCAGGGGGCCGACTCACCCCTCCACTTT.

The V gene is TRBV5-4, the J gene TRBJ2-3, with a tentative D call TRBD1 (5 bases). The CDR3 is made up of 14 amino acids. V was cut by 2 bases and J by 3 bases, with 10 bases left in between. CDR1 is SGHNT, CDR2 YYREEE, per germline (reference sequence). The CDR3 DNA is TGTGCCAGCAGCTTCCTCCAGGGTACAGATACGCAGTATTTT. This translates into CASSFLQGTDTQYF.

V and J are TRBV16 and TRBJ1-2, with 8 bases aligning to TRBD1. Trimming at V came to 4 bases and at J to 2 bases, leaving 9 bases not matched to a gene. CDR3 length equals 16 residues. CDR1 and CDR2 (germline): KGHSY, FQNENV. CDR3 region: CASSRLQGGANYGYTF. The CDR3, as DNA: TGTGCCAGCAGCCGCCTACAGGGGGGGGCCAACTATGGCTACACCTTC.

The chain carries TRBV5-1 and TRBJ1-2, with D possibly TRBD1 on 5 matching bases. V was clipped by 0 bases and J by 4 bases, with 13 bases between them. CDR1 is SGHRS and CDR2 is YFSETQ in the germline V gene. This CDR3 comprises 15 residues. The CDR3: CASSLVGGGIYGYTF. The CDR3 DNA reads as TGCGCCAGCAGCTTGGTAGGCGGGGGTATCTATGGCTACACCTTC.

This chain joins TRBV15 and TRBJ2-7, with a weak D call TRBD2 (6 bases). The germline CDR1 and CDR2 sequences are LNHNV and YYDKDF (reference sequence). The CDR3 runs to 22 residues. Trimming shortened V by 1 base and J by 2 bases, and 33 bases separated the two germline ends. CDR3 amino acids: CATSRGFHPGTGSLGTPYEQYF. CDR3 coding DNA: TGTGCCACCAGCAGAGGTTTCCATCCCGGGACTGGGTCTTTGGGTACCCCCTACGAGCAGTACTTC.

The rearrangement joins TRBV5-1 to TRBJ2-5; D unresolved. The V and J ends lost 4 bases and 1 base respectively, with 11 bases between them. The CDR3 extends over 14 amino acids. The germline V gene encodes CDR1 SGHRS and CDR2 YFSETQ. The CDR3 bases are TGCGCCAGCAGCCATGACAATTTCCAAGAGACCCAGTACTTC. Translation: CASSHDNFQETQYF.

CDR3 sequence: CASSLEADDTQYF. DNA of the CDR3: TGTGCCAGCAGCCTAGAAGCGGACGATACGCAGTATTTT. The rearrangement uses TRBV7-9 and TRBJ2-3, with a tentative D call TRBD2 (5 bases). This CDR3 has 13 residues. CDR1 SEHNR and CDR2 FQNEAQ come from the germline V gene (reference sequence). V lost 5 bases to trimming and J lost 6 bases, with 12 bases between them. Full variable domain (rest looked up from reference TRBV7-9 and TRBJ2-3): DTGVSQNPRHKITKRGQNVTFRCDPISEHNRLYWYRQTLGQGPEFLTYFQNEAQLEKSRLLSDRFSAERPKGSFSTLEIQRTEQGDSAMYLCASSLEADDTQYFGPGTRLTVL.

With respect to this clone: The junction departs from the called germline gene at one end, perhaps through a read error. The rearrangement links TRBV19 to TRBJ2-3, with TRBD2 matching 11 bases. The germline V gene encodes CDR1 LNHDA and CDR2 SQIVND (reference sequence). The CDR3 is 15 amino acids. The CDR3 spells CASRIAGGSTDTQYF. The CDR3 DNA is TGTGCCAGTAGGATAGCGGGAGGGAGCACAGATACGCAGTATTTT. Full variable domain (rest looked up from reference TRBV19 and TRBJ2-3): DGGITQSPKYLFRKEGQNVTLSCEQNLNHDAMYWYRQDPGQGLRLIYYSQIVNDFQKGDIAEGYSVSREKKESFPLTVTSAQKNPTAFYLCASRIAGGSTDTQYFGPGTRLTVL.

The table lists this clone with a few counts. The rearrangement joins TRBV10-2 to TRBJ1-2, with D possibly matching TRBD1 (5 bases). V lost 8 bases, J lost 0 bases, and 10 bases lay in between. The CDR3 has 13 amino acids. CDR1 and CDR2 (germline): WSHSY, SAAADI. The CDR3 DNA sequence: TGCGCCAGCCTCAGGGAAACTAACTATGGCTACACCTTC. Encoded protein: CASLRETNYGYTF.

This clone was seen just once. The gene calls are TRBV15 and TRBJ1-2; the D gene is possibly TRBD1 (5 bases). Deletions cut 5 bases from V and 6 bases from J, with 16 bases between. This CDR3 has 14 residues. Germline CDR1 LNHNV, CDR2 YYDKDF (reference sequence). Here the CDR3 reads CATSGGTGGHGYTF. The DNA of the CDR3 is TGTGCCACCAGCGGAGGGACGGGAGGGCATGGCTACACCTTC.

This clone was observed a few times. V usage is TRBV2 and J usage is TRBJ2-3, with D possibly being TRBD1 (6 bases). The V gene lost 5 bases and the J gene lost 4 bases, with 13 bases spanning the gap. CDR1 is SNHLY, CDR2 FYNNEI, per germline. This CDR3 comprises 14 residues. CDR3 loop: CASSRGWGSDTQYF. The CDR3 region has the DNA TGTGCCAGCAGTAGGGGGTGGGGGTCAGATACGCAGTATTTT.

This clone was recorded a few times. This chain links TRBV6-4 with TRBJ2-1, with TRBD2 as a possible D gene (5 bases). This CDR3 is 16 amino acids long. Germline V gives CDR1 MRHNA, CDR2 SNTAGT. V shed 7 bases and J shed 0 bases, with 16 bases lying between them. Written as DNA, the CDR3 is TGTGCCAGCAAAGGGCTAGCAGAGAGCTCCTACAATGAGCAGTTCTTC. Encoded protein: CASKGLAESSYNEQFF.

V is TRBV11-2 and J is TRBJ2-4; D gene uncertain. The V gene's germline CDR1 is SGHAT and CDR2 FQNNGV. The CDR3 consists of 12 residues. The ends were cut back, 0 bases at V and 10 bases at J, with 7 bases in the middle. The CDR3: CASSLDQTIQYF. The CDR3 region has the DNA TGTGCCAGCAGCTTAGATCAGACAATTCAGTACTTC.